The entry that follows covers one TCR beta chain sequence. Taking its sample share into account, this clone is medium-sized (0.01 to 0.1%). Its antigen has not been determined. No much larger clone is present one base from it, and per-base qualities are unavailable. The sample originates from a study of metastatic and nonmetastatic thyroid tumors (TCRdb year 2020). Broadly, across the study: The researchers compared repertoires between peripheral blood samples and tumor or nodule tissue samples from patients with malignant or benign thyroid disease. Broader findings and caveats from the paper: In both blood and tumor samples, TCR beta diversity was reported to be significantly higher in malignant tumors than in benign nodules.

Before undergoing thyroid surgery, none of the patients had been given any kind of treatment. Patient clinical samples collected from 2012 to 2018 were retrospectively analysed using T-cell receptor beta sequencing. The receptor library was made with PCR. Reads for this sample came from an Illumina HiSeq 4000. High-throughput sequencing was used to profile the TCR beta-chain CDR3 region of every patient. The original methods were these. CDR3 differences across clinicopathological groups were used to build a classifier for discriminating distant-metastatic papillary thyroid cancer patients. The Shannon index was used to measure repertoire diversity, and the Morisita-Horn index was used to measure how similar tumor and blood repertoires were. TCRdb itself trimmed the public reads at Q25 with fastp, ran MiXCR and retained productive beta chains. The V and J calls shown here were made by TCRdb, not taken from the authors' results. Present in this sample are approximately 32,000 clones, over 15% of which were seen just once. The ten largest clones represent 8% to 11% of the sample.

CDR1 and CDR2, per the germline V gene (reference sequence), are MNHEY and SMNVEV. V trim: 3 bases; J trim: 4 bases; unmatched bases: 10. The CDR3 holds 16 amino acids from the cysteine to the phenylalanine. Of all the DNA, just the CDR3 is kept, 48 bases in frame from base 1. The V and J segments used are TRBV27 and TRBJ2-7; 9 bases in the middle match TRBD2. The TCR comes from a female donor with papillary thyroid cancer or a benign thyroid nodule (not recorded which). Some clones in this sample may be carry-over from other donors' samples. Sequenced input: blood. The CDR3 protein sequence reads: CASSFSSREGGYEQYF. In nucleotides, the sequence is TGTGCCAGCAGTTTTTCCTCGCGGGAGGGCGGATACGAGCAGTACTTC.